A single sample is the source of the 9 T cell receptor beta chains below, sequenced in a study of CD8+ T cells in alopecia areata. After isolation, RNA underwent reverse transcription to generate cDNA as the sequencing template. Assay: immunoSEQ multiplex PCR; the TCRdb copy retains only in-frame clones and omits some. The table lists 140,000 to 150,000 clones, around 50% of them singletons, with more than 15% in the top ten. Treatment defined: oral pan-JAK inhibitor, 5-10 mg twice daily. This specimen was CD8+ T cells sorted from blood, taken at week 4, from a patient treated with tofacitinib. The origin of the receptors is a human donor with alopecia areata.

The rearrangement links TRBV29-1 to TRBJ1-6, with D possibly matching TRBD1 (5 bases). Trimming stripped 8 bases from V and 1 base from J, with 15 bases between. Germline-derived CDR1 and CDR2 are SQVTM and ANQGSEA. The CDR3 runs to 15 residues. The CDR3 sequence: CSPRRGGSYNSPLHF. Written as DNA, the CDR3 is TGCAGCCCCAGGCGGGGGGGGTCCTATAATTCACCCCTCCACTTT.

Only one count was recorded for this clone. This chain uses TRBV4-3 with TRBJ1-2, with a weak D call TRBD1 (5 bases). This CDR3 contains 13 residues. Germline CDR1 reads LGHNA; CDR2 reads YSLEER. Trimming pared 0 bases from V and 8 bases from J, leaving 10 bases between. In DNA form, the CDR3 reads TGCGCCAGCAGCCAAGACCGGACAAGGGGCTACACCTTC. It codes for CASSQDRTRGYTF.

This clone was picked up a small number of times. The sample carries other DNA sequences with the same CDR3. This chain uses TRBV30 with TRBJ2-1; no clear D gene. CDR1 and CDR2 (germline): GTSNPN, SVGIG (reference sequence). Between the trimmed V and J ends, which lost 0 bases and 7 bases, there was a span of 4 bases. The CDR3 is 11 amino acids. CDR3 residues: CAWSVGNEQFF. The CDR3 DNA reads as TGTGCCTGGAGTGTAGGGAATGAGCAGTTCTTC.

The chain couples TRBV30 to TRBJ1-1; 10 nucleotides line up with TRBD1. The CDR3 contains 15 residues. V was clipped by 5 bases and J by 3 bases; unmatched bases: 9. From germline, CDR1 is GTSNPN and CDR2 SVGIG (reference sequence). CDR3 coding DNA: TGTGCCTGGGAAGACAGGGGGCTTTGGGACACTGAAGCTTTCTTT. This sequence encodes CAWEDRGLWDTEAFF. Together with reference TRBV30 and TRBJ1-1, the CDR3 gives the full variable domain: SQTIHQWPATLVQPVGSPLSLECTVEGTSNPNLYWYRQAAGRGLQLLFYSVGIGQISSEVPQNLSASRPQDRQFILSSKKLLLSDSGFYLCAWEDRGLWDTEAFFGQGTRLTVV.

The chain recombines TRBV29-1 with TRBJ1-1, with D hard to call. Germline loops: CDR1 SQVTM, CDR2 ANQGSEA. The ends were cut back, 4 bases at V and 1 base at J, with 13 bases in the middle. The CDR3 is 14 residues long. The CDR3 sequence: CSVVGYYSNTEAFF. DNA of the CDR3: TGCAGCGTTGTTGGGTATTATTCGAACACTGAAGCTTTCTTT. The full variable domain, rest sourced from reference TRBV29-1 and TRBJ1-1, is SAVISQKPSRDICQRGTSLTIQCQVDSQVTMMFWYRQQPGQSLTLIATANQGSEATYESGFVIDKFPISRPNLTFSTLTVSNMSPEDSSIYLCSVVGYYSNTEAFFGQGTRLTVV.

The CDR3 loop is CASRSKMNTEAFF. CDR3 sequence (DNA): TGCGCCAGCAGGTCAAAGATGAACACTGAAGCTTTCTTT. V is TRBV5-1 and J is TRBJ1-1; D gene ambiguous. V was cut by 5 bases and J by 0 bases, with 8 bases left in between. Germline CDR1 and CDR2: SGHRS and YFSETQ. The CDR3 is 13 residues long.

This rearrangement joins TRBV7-8 to TRBJ2-2; no clear D gene. The CDR3 covers 15 residues. Trimming stripped 0 bases from V and 6 bases from J, with 11 bases between. Germline CDR1 SGHVS, CDR2 FQNEAQ. The CDR3, as DNA: TGTGCCAGCAGCTTAGCGGAGCCCTACTCCGGGGAGCTGTTTTTT. Translation: CASSLAEPYSGELFF.

This clone was found a few times. The chain has TRBV29-1 and TRBJ2-7; TRBD1 agrees at 10 bases. Trimming at V came to 1 base and at J to 2 bases, leaving 5 bases not matched to a gene. CDR1 is SQVTM and CDR2 is ANQGSEA in the germline V gene. The CDR3 is 15 amino acids. CDR3 coding DNA: TGCAGCGTTGAAGGCCGGGACAGGGGTCCCTACGAGCAGTACTTC. Protein product: CSVEGRDRGPYEQYF.

There are a few counts of this clone. The chain uses TRBV27 and TRBJ2-4, with D tentatively TRBD2 (6 bases). Between the trimmed V and J ends, which lost 11 bases and 0 bases, there was a span of 14 bases. From germline, CDR1 is MNHEY and CDR2 SMNVEV (reference sequence). The CDR3 has 14 residues. The CDR3 loop reads CAVGLRGAKNIQYF. Here the CDR3 DNA reads TGTGCCGTGGGACTCCGCGGAGCCAAAAACATTCAGTACTTC.